The 19 T cell receptor beta chains below all came from one sample that was sequenced in a study of cytomegalovirus exposure and HLA in healthy donors. The primer mix had 60 Vbeta and 13 Jbeta primers. Sequencing used immunoSEQ multiplex PCR; TCRdb keeps in-frame clones, though not all of them. Of around 80,000 clones listed, 62% are singletons. Material for sequencing was PBMCs. Receptors originate from a male donor in good health and CMV-seropositive.

The J gene is TRBJ2-3, the V gene TRBV29-1; 12 nucleotides match TRBD2. The CDR3 contains 19 residues. Germline CDR1 and CDR2: SQVTM and ANQGSEA. Trimming took 7 bases from V and 0 from J; bases not matched to a gene: 17. CDR3 in amino acids: CSAKPGLAGRETSTDTQYF. The CDR3 nucleotides are TGCAGCGCCAAACCGGGACTAGCGGGCCGAGAGACTAGCACAGATACGCAGTATTTT.

The V call is TRBV6-5, the J call TRBJ2-7, with TRBD1 as a possible D gene (7 bases). Germline lookup yields CDR1 MNHEY and CDR2 SVGAGI. Trimming pared 6 bases from V and 6 bases from J, leaving 12 bases between. This CDR3 comprises 12 residues. The CDR3 DNA sequence: TGTGCCAGCAGAATTCAGGGGGGCGAGCAGTACTTC. Translation gives CASRIQGGEQYF.

The chain links TRBV7-2 to TRBJ2-7; D perhaps matches TRBD1 (7 bases). V was pared by 4 bases and J by 1 base, with 14 bases between. There are 15 residues in the CDR3. Per germline, CDR1 SGHTA and CDR2 FQGNSA. The CDR3 protein is CASSSSTGRSYEQYF. The CDR3 nucleotides read TGTGCCAGCAGCTCCTCGACAGGGAGGTCCTACGAGCAGTACTTC.

This chain connects TRBV9 to TRBJ1-4; tentatively, D is TRBD1 (5 bases). The CDR3 totals 15 residues. Germline CDR1 is SGDLS and CDR2 is YYNGEE. With 2 bases removed from V and 5 bases from J, the gap between germline ends came to 13 bases. The CDR3 sequence is CASSVSQGGNEKLFF. CDR3 coding DNA: TGTGCCAGCAGCGTGTCCCAGGGTGGAAATGAAAAACTGTTTTTT.

This chain connects TRBV10-3 to TRBJ2-1; weak D call: TRBD2 (5 bases). This CDR3 has 13 amino acids. Between the trimmed V and J ends, which lost 4 bases and 1 base, there was a span of 5 bases. Germline CDR1 reads ENHRY; CDR2 reads SYGVKD. The CDR3 reads CAISAGSYNEQFF. The CDR3 region has the DNA TGTGCCATCAGTGCGGGGTCCTACAATGAGCAGTTCTTC.

J is TRBJ1-1 and V is TRBV4-1; tentatively, D is TRBD1 (6 bases). The CDR3 extends over 16 amino acids. Germline CDR1 and CDR2: MGHRA and YSYEKL. V lost 5 bases, J lost 1 base, and 17 bases lay in between. CDR3 protein: CASSSFTLQGNTEAFF. In DNA form, the CDR3 reads TGCGCCAGCAGCTCGTTCACGTTACAGGGGAACACTGAAGCTTTCTTT.

This CDR3 reads CASINSNTDTQYF. The CDR3 DNA sequence: TGTGCCAGCATAAACAGTAACACAGATACGCAGTATTTT. The rearrangement links TRBV28 to TRBJ2-3; D is unresolved. CDR1 MDHEN and CDR2 SYDVKM come from the germline V gene. This CDR3 comprises 13 residues. V gave up 7 bases and J gave up 2 bases, with 10 bases separating them.

This chain connects TRBV19 to TRBJ1-3; maybe TRBD1 (6 bases). V lost 2 bases, J lost 0 bases, and 8 bases lay in between. Looked up from germline, CDR1 is LNHDA and CDR2 is SQIVND (reference sequence). The length of the CDR3 is 15 residues. For the CDR3, the DNA is TGTGCCAGTAGTATAACAGGGAACTCTGGAAACACCATATATTTT. It codes for CASSITGNSGNTIYF.

This clone came up a few times. The V call is TRBV2, the J call TRBJ2-3; 10 bases line up with TRBD1. The V and J ends lost 8 bases and 5 bases, in that order; junction bases with no gene match: 4. The germline V gene encodes CDR1 SNHLY and CDR2 FYNNEI. The CDR3 totals 13 residues. The CDR3 DNA follows: TGTGCCAGCGTAGACAGGGGGCGAGATACGCAGTATTTT. As protein: CASVDRGRDTQYF. Complete variable domain (other parts from reference TRBV2 and TRBJ2-3): EPEVTQTPSHQVTQMGQEVILRCVPISNHLYFYWYRQILGQKVEFLVSFYNNEISEKSEIFDDQFSVERPDGSNFTLKIRSTKLEDSAMYFCASVDRGRDTQYFGPGTRLTVL.

The genes are TRBV28 and TRBJ2-1; a possible D gene is TRBD2 (7 bases). Germline V gene sequence: CDR1 MDHEN, CDR2 SYDVKM. Trimming took off 1 base at V and 11 bases at J, with 12 bases between the two ends. This CDR3 region has 13 residues. The CDR3 bases are TGTGCCAGCAGTTTATCCGGCGGGGGCCAGCAGTTCTTC. It yields the protein CASSLSGGGQQFF.

This clone turned up a few times. The chain is built from TRBV5-5 and TRBJ2-7; 7 bases line up with TRBD1. V was clipped by 4 bases and J by 7 bases; unmatched bases: 20. The germline V gene has CDR1 SGHKS and CDR2 YYEKEE (reference sequence). The CDR3 consists of 17 residues. The CDR3 spells CASSQPRASTGTGEQYF. In DNA, the CDR3 is TGTGCCAGCAGCCAACCCAGAGCGTCGACAGGGACGGGTGAGCAGTACTTC.

This chain joins TRBV6-6 and TRBJ1-5; possibly TRBD1 for D (5 bases). This CDR3 comprises 15 residues. Trimming pared 7 bases from V and 2 bases from J, leaving 15 bases between. CDR1 is MNHNY, CDR2 SVGAGI, per germline (reference sequence). CDR3 residues: CASTRQAGRNQPQHF. Written as DNA, the CDR3 is TGTGCCAGCACCCGGCAGGCAGGGCGCAATCAGCCCCAGCATTTT.

The chain is built from TRBV7-2 and TRBJ1-1, with no clear D. Trimming removed 4 bases at V and 4 bases at J, with 10 bases between. Germline loops: CDR1 SGHTA, CDR2 FQGNSA. The CDR3 consists of 13 residues. The CDR3 DNA follows: TGTGCCAGCAGCTGGAGCGATGCCACTGAAGCTTTCTTT. Translation: CASSWSDATEAFF. Using reference TRBV7-2 and TRBJ1-1 for the parts outside the CDR3, the full variable domain is GAGVSQSPSNKVTEKGKDVELRCDPISGHTALYWYRQSLGQGLEFLIYFQGNSAPDKSGLPSDRFSAERTGGSVSTLTIQRTQQEDSAVYLCASSWSDATEAFFGQGTRLTVV.

This chain links TRBV10-1 with TRBJ2-1, with TRBD2 matching over 8 bases. V was clipped by 3 bases and J by 0 bases; unmatched bases: 4. CDR3 length equals 16 residues. The germline CDR1 and CDR2 sequences are WNHNN and SYGVQD (reference sequence). CDR3 DNA sequence: TGCGCCAGCAGTGACTTAGCGGGGCCCTCCTACAATGAGCAGTTCTTC. Protein product: CASSDLAGPSYNEQFF.

This clone was recorded a few times. The chain recombines TRBV6-1 with TRBJ1-2, with a tentative D call TRBD1 (5 bases). The CDR3 length is 16 residues. Trimming left V 1 base short and J 3 bases short, with 15 bases between. Germline V CDR1 and CDR2: MNHNS, SASEGT. CDR3 bases: TGTGCCAGCAGTGAAGTTGCGAGGGGAGGGGACTATGGCTACACCTTC. Amino acids: CASSEVARGGDYGYTF.

This clone was seen once. V is TRBV28 and J is TRBJ2-2; D is possibly TRBD1 (5 bases). V was shortened by 7 bases and J by 0 bases, with 9 bases between the two germline ends. Germline V gene data show CDR1 as MDHEN and CDR2 as SYDVKM. CDR3 length: 14 amino acids. This CDR3 is CASTGPPNTGELFF. For the CDR3, the DNA is TGTGCCAGCACAGGGCCACCGAACACCGGGGAGCTGTTTTTT.

Only a few counts were recorded for this clone. The genes are TRBV5-6 and TRBJ2-7, with TRBD2 matching 8 bases. Looked up from germline, CDR1 is SGHDT and CDR2 is YYEEEE. The CDR3 sequence is 14 residues long. With 3 bases clipped from V and 7 bases from J, the junction kept 9 bases outside the gene matches. As DNA, the CDR3 is TGTGCCAGCAGCTCCCCGGGGGGGGGTCGGGAGCAGTACTTC. This encodes CASSSPGGGREQYF.

This chain links TRBV30 with TRBJ1-5, with D perhaps TRBD1 (5 bases). Germline assignment: CDR1 GTSNPN and CDR2 SVGIG (reference sequence). This CDR3 is built from 14 residues. The ends were cut back, 1 base at V and 7 bases at J, with 14 bases in the middle. The CDR3 loop reads CAWSAGGGGQPQHF. Here the CDR3 DNA reads TGTGCCTGGAGTGCTGGGGGTGGAGGGCAGCCCCAGCATTTT.

The rearrangement uses TRBV9 and TRBJ1-5, with TRBD1 identical over 10 bases. Trimming took 3 bases from V and 3 from J; bases not matched to a gene: 15. The V gene's germline CDR1 is SGDLS and CDR2 YYNGEE. The CDR3 loop spans 19 amino acids. The CDR3 DNA reads TGTGCCAGCAGCGCCGGACCCCCGGGACAGGGGCCCTACAATCAGCCCCAGCATTTT. This codes for CASSAGPPGQGPYNQPQHF.